This entry features one TCR beta chain sequence. Antigen unknown. This CDR3 region has 12 residues. Trimming removed 4 bases at V and 1 base at J, with 5 bases between. CDR1 and CDR2 from the germline V gene are KGHSH and LQKENI. The sample is drawn from a study of T cell responses to AZD1222 COVID-19 vaccine. Clones were sequenced by immunoSEQ multiplex PCR, and TCRdb holds only the in-frame ones, with some missing. The table lists 99,000 or so clones, over 75% of them singletons. General study points: Reports indicate that nearly half of spike-specific TCRs are directed at unmutated variant regions. Only a handful of AZD1222 recipients were seropositive at baseline. Rises in breadth and depth of Spike-specific TCRs came after two AZD1222 doses. Donors, mostly white British, included more females; clonal diversity was possibly underestimated.

V and J are TRBV18 and TRBJ2-7; no clear D gene. Sequenced material: peripheral blood, taken on day 0 of AZD1222 vaccination. The sequence came from an adult in good health. The CDR3 reads CASSRSSYEQYF. The CDR3 nucleotides read TGTGCCAGCTCACGGTCTTCCTACGAGCAGTACTTC.